These 23 T cell receptor beta chains share one sample of origin, sequenced in a study of CXCR3-negative and CXCR3-positive naive CD8 T cells. All TRB cDNA libraries came from 5' RACE performed with UMI labels. TCRdb reprocessed the 5' RACE reads and keeps a single row for each CDR3 protein, giving no DNA. The sample holds approximately 59,000 distinct CDR3 sequences. Antigens for these TCRs are unknown. General study points: In CXCR3-positive naive cells, the TRB CDR3s were more hydrophobic than in CXCR3-negative naive cells.

Sequenced input: naive CXCR3+ CD8+ T cells from blood. Indicated subset: CD45RO-CCR7+CD27+CD95- naive CD8+ T cells expressing CXCR3 (TNR3+). The receptors originated from a human donor in good health. Some clones in this sample may be carry-over from other donors' samples.

The genes are TRBV15 and TRBJ1-4. The CDR3 has 16 residues. Germline CDR1 and CDR2: LNHNV and YYDKDF (reference sequence). CDR3: CATSRVTGATNEKLFF.

The genes are TRBV5-1 and TRBJ2-7; TCRdb selects TRBD2, and the lack of DNA leaves this call unchecked. This CDR3 has 16 residues. Germline assignment: CDR1 SGHRS and CDR2 YFSETQ. This chain's CDR3 is CASSLAPLAGSYEQYF.

CDR3: CASSLERADTQYF. The chain recombines TRBV5-1 with TRBJ2-3; with no DNA, the TCRdb D assignment of TRBD2 cannot be verified. Germline V gene data show CDR1 as SGHRS and CDR2 as YFSETQ. CDR3 length equals 13 residues.

V is TRBV5-5 and J is TRBJ1-5; as DNA is missing, the TRBD1 call by TCRdb cannot be tested. The germline gives CDR1 SGHKS, CDR2 YYEKEE (reference sequence). This CDR3 spans 14 amino acids. Here the CDR3 reads CASSLGAGNQPQHF.

The chain couples TRBV7-8 to TRBJ2-3; TCRdb proposes TRBD1, but this gene call is untestable without DNA. In germline, CDR1 is SGHVS, CDR2 FQNEAQ. The CDR3 sequence is 16 residues long. The CDR3 protein is CASSFWGRRATDTQYF.

The chain recombines TRBV10-2 with TRBJ1-6; TCRdb picks TRBD1, but there is no DNA to check that call. From germline, CDR1 is WSHSY and CDR2 SAAADI. CDR3 length equals 18 residues. Here the CDR3 reads CASEGGSGEYSYNSPLHF.

The chain is built from TRBV12-3 or TRBV12-4 and TRBJ1-4. The CDR3 has 13 amino acids. CDR3 protein: CASSPSTGEKLFF.

The chain joins TRBV5-1 to TRBJ2-5; TCRdb's assignment of TRBD1 cannot be checked, as there is no DNA. From germline, CDR1 is SGHRS and CDR2 YFSETQ. The CDR3 spans 15 residues. The CDR3 loop is CASSSTPGWTETQYF.

The genes are TRBV27 and TRBJ2-5. The CDR3 is 13 residues long. CDR1 is MNHEY, CDR2 SMNVEV, per germline (reference sequence). The CDR3 sequence is CASHDNTQETQYF.

This chain joins TRBV29-1 and TRBJ2-7; the D call from TCRdb, TRBD2, cannot be confirmed without DNA. Germline V gives CDR1 SQVTM, CDR2 ANQGSEA. The CDR3 totals 16 residues. The CDR3 spells CSVEVGIAGGSYEQYF.

This sequence joins TRBV7-2 and TRBJ2-7; TCRdb indicates TRBD1, and absent DNA this call remains unverified. Germline values: CDR1 SGHTA, CDR2 FQGNSA. The CDR3 is 14 amino acids. The CDR3 reads CASSPTGASYEQYF.

The V call is TRBV6-5, the J call TRBJ2-2; TCRdb reports TRBD1, a call that lacks DNA to check it against. CDR1 and CDR2 (germline): MNHEY, SVGAGI. The CDR3 covers 15 residues. The CDR3 is CASSYGTGVTGELFF.

V and J are TRBV1 and TRBJ2-3; TCRdb proposes TRBD2, but this gene call is untestable without DNA. TRBV1 is tagged as a pseudogene. The CDR3 loop spans 16 amino acids. The CDR3 loop is CTSSYQTSSVPDTQYF.

The V gene is TRBV11-3, the J gene TRBJ2-3; with no DNA, the TCRdb D assignment of TRBD1 cannot be verified. This CDR3 has 15 amino acids. The germline gives CDR1 SGHNT, CDR2 YENEEA. The CDR3 here is CASSSTLGETDTQYF.

The chain combines TRBV27 with TRBJ2-1. Germline CDR1 MNHEY, CDR2 SMNVEV (reference sequence). This CDR3 contains 12 residues. CDR3 protein: CASSLLRDEQFF.

The rearrangement links TRBV20-1 to TRBJ1-3; TCRdb returns TRBD1, unconfirmable since there is no DNA. The CDR3 sequence is 14 residues long. CDR1 is DFQATT and CDR2 is SNEGSKA in the germline V gene (reference sequence). Here the CDR3 reads CSARQGIGGNTIYF.

This chain uses TRBV5-5 with TRBJ2-1; no DNA is available, so the TRBD2 call from TCRdb remains unchecked. The CDR3 spans 14 residues. The germline gives CDR1 SGHKS, CDR2 YYEKEE (reference sequence). CDR3 region: CASSFSGLDNEQFF.

This rearrangement joins TRBV7-9 to TRBJ2-7; the TCRdb D gene call, TRBD2, has no DNA to confirm it. Germline V gene lookup returns CDR1 SEHNR and CDR2 FQNEAQ (reference sequence). This CDR3 is built from 16 residues. The CDR3 region is CASSGPLQGLAYEQYF.

This chain links TRBV27 with TRBJ2-3; TCRdb reports TRBD2, a call that lacks DNA to check it against. Germline CDR1 MNHEY, CDR2 SMNVEV (reference sequence). CDR3 length: 11 amino acids. CDR3: CASSSGGWLYF.

The chain has TRBV20-1 and TRBJ2-1; TCRdb's D gene call, TRBD2, goes unchecked for lack of DNA. Germline V gene data show CDR1 as DFQATT and CDR2 as SNEGSKA (reference sequence). The CDR3 is made up of 20 amino acids. This chain's CDR3 is CSARDSPGLAGGQFVGEQFF.

The chain employs TRBV7-7 and TRBJ2-2; the D call of TRBD1 rests on TCRdb alone, since no DNA is present to check it. The CDR3 loop spans 17 amino acids. Germline loops: CDR1 SSHAT, CDR2 FNYEAQ (reference sequence). CDR3 residues: CASCSEDRGVRSGELFF.

The rearrangement joins TRBV6-5 to TRBJ2-7; checking the TCRdb D call of TRBD1 is not possible without DNA. CDR3 size: 14 residues. CDR1 and CDR2 (germline): MNHEY, SVGAGI. This chain's CDR3 is CASISRDRTYEQYF.

This chain links TRBV29-1 with TRBJ2-3; lacking DNA, the TRBD1 call made by TCRdb goes unchecked. Per the germline V gene, CDR1 is SQVTM and CDR2 is ANQGSEA. This CDR3 has 15 residues. The CDR3 sequence: CSVEGDRESTDTQYF.